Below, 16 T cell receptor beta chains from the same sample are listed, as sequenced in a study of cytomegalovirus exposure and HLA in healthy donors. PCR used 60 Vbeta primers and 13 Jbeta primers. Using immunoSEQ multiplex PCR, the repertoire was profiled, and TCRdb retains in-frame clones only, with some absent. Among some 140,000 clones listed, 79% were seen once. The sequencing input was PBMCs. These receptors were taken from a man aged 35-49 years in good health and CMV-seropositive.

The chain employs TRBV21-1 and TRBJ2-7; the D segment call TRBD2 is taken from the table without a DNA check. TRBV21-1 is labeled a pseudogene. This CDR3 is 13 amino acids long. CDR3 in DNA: TGTGCCAGCCGCCGACTAGCGGACTACGAGCAGTACTTC. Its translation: CASRRLADYEQYF.

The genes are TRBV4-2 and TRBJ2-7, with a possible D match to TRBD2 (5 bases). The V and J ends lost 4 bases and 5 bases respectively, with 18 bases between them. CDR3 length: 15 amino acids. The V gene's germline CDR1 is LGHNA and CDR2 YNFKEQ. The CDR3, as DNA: TGTGCCAGCAGCCGTCGAGCGGAACGAATCCACGAGCAGTACTTC. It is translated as CASSRRAERIHEQYF.

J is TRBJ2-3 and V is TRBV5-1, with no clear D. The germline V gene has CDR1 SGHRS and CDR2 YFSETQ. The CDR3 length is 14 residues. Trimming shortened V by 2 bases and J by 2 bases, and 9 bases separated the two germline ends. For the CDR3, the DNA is TGCGCCAGCAGCTTAGGAGATGCCACAGATACGCAGTATTTT. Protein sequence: CASSLGDATDTQYF.

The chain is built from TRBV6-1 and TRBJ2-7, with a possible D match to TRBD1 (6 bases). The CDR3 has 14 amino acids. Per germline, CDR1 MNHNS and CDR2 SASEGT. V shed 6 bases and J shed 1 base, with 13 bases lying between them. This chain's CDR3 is CASRGDTLSYEQYF. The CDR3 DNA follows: TGTGCCAGCAGGGGGGACACACTATCCTACGAGCAGTACTTC.

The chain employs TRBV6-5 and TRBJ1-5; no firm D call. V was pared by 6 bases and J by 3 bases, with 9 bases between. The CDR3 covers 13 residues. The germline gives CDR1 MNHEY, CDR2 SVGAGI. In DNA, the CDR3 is TGTGCCAGCAGGTCTAGTACCAATCAGCCCCAGCATTTT. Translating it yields CASRSSTNQPQHF.

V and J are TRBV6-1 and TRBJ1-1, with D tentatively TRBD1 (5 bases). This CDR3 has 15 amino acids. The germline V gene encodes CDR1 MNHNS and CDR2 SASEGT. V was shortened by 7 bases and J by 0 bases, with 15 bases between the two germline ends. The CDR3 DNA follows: TGTGCCAGCATCGTGTCAGGGCACTTGAACACTGAAGCTTTCTTT. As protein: CASIVSGHLNTEAFF.

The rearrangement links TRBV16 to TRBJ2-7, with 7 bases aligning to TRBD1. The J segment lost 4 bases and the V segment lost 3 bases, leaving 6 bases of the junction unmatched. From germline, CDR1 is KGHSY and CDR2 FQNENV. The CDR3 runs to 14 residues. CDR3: CASSQYRGGYEQYF. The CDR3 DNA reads TGTGCCAGCAGCCAGTACAGGGGCGGTTACGAGCAGTACTTC. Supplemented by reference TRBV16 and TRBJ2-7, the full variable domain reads GEEVAQTPKHLVRGEGQKAKLYCAPIKGHSYVFWYQQVLKNEFKFLISFQNENVFDETGMPKERFSAKCLPNSPCSLEIQATKLEDSAVYFCASSQYRGGYEQYFGPGTRLTVT.

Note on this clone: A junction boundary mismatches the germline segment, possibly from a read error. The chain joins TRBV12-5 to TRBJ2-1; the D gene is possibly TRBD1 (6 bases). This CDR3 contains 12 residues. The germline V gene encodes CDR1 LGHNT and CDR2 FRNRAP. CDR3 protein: CASGLEYRVRIF. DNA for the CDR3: TGTGCTAGTGGTTTGGAATACAGGGTTAGGATCTTC. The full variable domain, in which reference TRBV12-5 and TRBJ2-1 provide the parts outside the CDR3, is DARVTQTPRHKVTEMGQEVTMRCQPILGHNTVFWYRQTMMQGLELLAYFRNRAPLDDSGMPKDRFSAEMPDATLATLKIQPSEPRDSAVYFCASGLEYRVRIFGPGTRLTVL.

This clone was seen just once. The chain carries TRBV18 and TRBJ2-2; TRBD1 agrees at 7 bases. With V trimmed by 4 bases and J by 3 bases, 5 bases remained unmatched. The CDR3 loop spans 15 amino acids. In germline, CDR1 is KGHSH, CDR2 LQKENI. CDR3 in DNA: TGTGCCAGCTCACTAGACAGGGCCGACACCGGGGAGCTGTTTTTT. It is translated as CASSLDRADTGELFF.

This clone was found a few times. The CDR3 loop reads CASSLVETYNEQFF. In DNA, the CDR3 is TGTGCCAGCAGTTTAGTCGAGACCTACAATGAGCAGTTCTTC. This chain joins TRBV27 and TRBJ2-1; no definite D call. This CDR3 comprises 14 residues. Between the trimmed V and J ends, which lost 2 bases and 2 bases, there was a span of 7 bases. Germline lookup yields CDR1 MNHEY and CDR2 SMNVEV (reference sequence).

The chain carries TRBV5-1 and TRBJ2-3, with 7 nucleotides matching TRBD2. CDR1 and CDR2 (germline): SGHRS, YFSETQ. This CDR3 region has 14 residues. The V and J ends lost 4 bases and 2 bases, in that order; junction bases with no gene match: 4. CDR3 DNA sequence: TGCGCCAGCAGCCCCACTAGCGACACAGATACGCAGTATTTT. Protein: CASSPTSDTDTQYF.

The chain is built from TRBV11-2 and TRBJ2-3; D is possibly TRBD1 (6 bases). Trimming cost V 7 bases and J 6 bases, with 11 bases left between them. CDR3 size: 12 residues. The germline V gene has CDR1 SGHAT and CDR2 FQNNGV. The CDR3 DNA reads TGTGCCAGCAACTTGAGGGGGGATACGCAGTATTTT. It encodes CASNLRGDTQYF.

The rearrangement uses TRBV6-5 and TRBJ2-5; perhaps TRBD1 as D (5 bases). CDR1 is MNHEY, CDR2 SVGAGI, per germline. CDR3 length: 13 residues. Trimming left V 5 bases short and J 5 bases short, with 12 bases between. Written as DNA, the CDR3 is TGTGCCAGCAGTGCAGGGTATCGGGAGACCCAGTACTTC. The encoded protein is CASSAGYRETQYF.

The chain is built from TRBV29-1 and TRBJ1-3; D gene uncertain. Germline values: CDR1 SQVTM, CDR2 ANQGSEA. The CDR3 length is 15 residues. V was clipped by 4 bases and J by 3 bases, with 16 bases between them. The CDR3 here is CSVGMTNTIGNTIYF. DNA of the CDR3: TGCAGCGTTGGGATGACAAATACGATTGGAAACACCATATATTTT.

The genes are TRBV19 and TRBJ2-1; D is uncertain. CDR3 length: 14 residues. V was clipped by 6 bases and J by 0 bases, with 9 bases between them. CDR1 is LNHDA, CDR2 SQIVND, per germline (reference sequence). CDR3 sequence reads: CASSRPSSYNEQFF. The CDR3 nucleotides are TGTGCCAGTAGCCGCCCTAGCTCCTACAATGAGCAGTTCTTC.

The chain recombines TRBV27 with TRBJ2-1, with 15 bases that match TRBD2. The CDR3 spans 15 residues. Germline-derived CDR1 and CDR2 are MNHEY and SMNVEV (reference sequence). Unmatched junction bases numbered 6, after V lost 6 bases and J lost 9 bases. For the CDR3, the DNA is TGTGCCAGCAGGGGACTAGCGGGAGGAAGAGGTGAGCAGTTCTTC. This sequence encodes CASRGLAGGRGEQFF.